Below are 27 T cell receptor beta chains sequenced from a single sample in a study of Graves' ophthalmopathy and Graves' hyperthyroidism. Amplified material comprised TCR beta CDR3 regions derived from RNA transcripts. First-round RT-PCR used HTBI primers; second-round multiplex PCR followed. Each CDR3 protein gets one entry after TCRdb re-called the multiplex PCR reads with MiXCR. The sample carries nearly 400,000 distinct CDR3 sequences, about a sixth recorded once. Material: peripheral blood. Receptor source: a woman aged 18-30 years with Graves' ophthalmopathy.

At least ten counts were recorded for this clonotype. The chain employs TRBV2 and TRBJ1-2; no definite D call. CDR1 SNHLY and CDR2 FYNNEI come from the germline V gene. There are 14 residues in the CDR3. V lost 10 bases and J 5 bases, leaving 20 bases between the germline ends. The CDR3 coding sequence is TGTGCCAAAGAGCCCGGGAGCACTTCTTATGGCTACACCTTC. It encodes CAKEPGSTSYGYTF.

This clonotype was found many times. The V and J genes are TRBV15 and TRBJ2-3; D gene unclear. The V end lost 0 bases, the J end lost 2 bases, and 3 bases lay between the germline ends. The CDR3 runs to 13 residues. Germline values: CDR1 LNHNV, CDR2 YYDKDF (reference sequence). The CDR3 is CATSRDNTDTQYF. CDR3 coding DNA: TGTGCCACCAGCAGAGATAACACAGATACGCAGTATTTT.

This clonotype was observed at least ten times. This chain joins TRBV2 and TRBJ1-2; D not certain. Per the germline V gene, CDR1 is SNHLY and CDR2 is FYNNEI. This CDR3 contains 14 residues. With 6 bases removed from V and 3 bases from J, the gap between germline ends came to 14 bases. The CDR3 sequence: CASRRASLDYGYTF. The CDR3 nucleotides read TGTGCCAGCAGGAGGGCGTCTCTCGACTATGGCTACACCTTC.

This clonotype was observed many times. The chain combines TRBV27 with TRBJ1-1; a weak D match, TRBD1 (6 bases). The V gene's germline CDR1 is MNHEY and CDR2 SMNVEV (reference sequence). CDR3 length: 14 residues. The V end lost 7 bases, the J end lost 7 bases, and 19 bases lay between the germline ends. CDR3 sequence reads: CASTPLGGASEAFF. As DNA, the CDR3 is TGTGCCAGCACCCCCCTTGGGGGGGCAAGTGAAGCTTTCTTT.

This clonotype has a count of ten or more. This chain connects TRBV12-3 or TRBV12-4 to TRBJ1-1, with D possibly matching TRBD1 (6 bases). This CDR3 comprises 15 residues. The V gene lost 1 base and the J gene lost 5 bases, with 14 bases spanning the gap. The CDR3 bases are TGTGCCAGCAGTTTAGAGGGGGGCGCGAGGACTGAAGCTTTCTTT. This encodes CASSLEGGARTEAFF.

This clonotype was found a few times. The V gene is TRBV12-3 or TRBV12-4, the J gene TRBJ1-5, with TRBD1 matching 9 bases. Unmatched junction bases numbered 6, after V lost 0 bases and J lost 6 bases. The length of the CDR3 is 16 residues. The CDR3 here is CASSLALRDRVQPQHF. The CDR3, as DNA: TGTGCCAGCAGTTTAGCGTTGAGGGACAGGGTTCAGCCCCAGCATTTT.

This clonotype showed up many times. The chain uses TRBV6-1 and TRBJ1-5; 8 nucleotides align to TRBD1. V shed 6 bases and J 6 bases; nucleotides not matched to a gene: 4. Germline V gene data show CDR1 as MNHNS and CDR2 as SASEGT. CDR3 length: 13 amino acids. The CDR3 loop reads CASRGQGGQPQHF. Here the CDR3 DNA reads TGTGCCAGCAGAGGACAGGGAGGTCAGCCCCAGCATTTT.

This clonotype was counted at least ten times. The chain is built from TRBV27 and TRBJ2-4; D is possibly TRBD1 (5 bases). The CDR3 length is 13 residues. Germline CDR1 reads MNHEY; CDR2 reads SMNVEV (reference sequence). The V gene lost 6 bases and the J gene lost 5 bases, with 11 bases spanning the gap. CDR3 nucleotide sequence: TGTGCCAGCAGCTACGTGGGGCAAAACATTCAGTACTTC. This sequence encodes CASSYVGQNIQYF.

In this sample, this clonotype turned up many times. This chain joins TRBV6-5 and TRBJ2-7; D tentatively fits TRBD1 or TRBD2 (6 bases each). CDR3 length: 16 amino acids. The germline gives CDR1 MNHEY, CDR2 SVGAGI. Trimming cost V 0 bases and J 3 bases, with 15 bases left between them. The chain's CDR3 is CASSYSNWGALYEQYF. In nucleotides, the CDR3 is TGTGCCAGCAGTTACTCGAATTGGGGGGCACTCTACGAGCAGTACTTC.

This clonotype was seen many times. V gene TRBV12-3 or TRBV12-4 combines with J gene TRBJ2-2; tentatively, D is TRBD1 (5 bases). V was clipped by 10 bases and J by 2 bases, with 14 bases between them. This CDR3 region has 14 residues. The CDR3 coding sequence is TGTGCCACCCAGGGTAGGGCTAACACCGGGGAGCTGTTTTTT. Translation gives CATQGRANTGELFF.

In its sample, this clonotype was seen many times. In DNA, the CDR3 is TGCGCCAGCAGTGAGTCAAGAGGGAAGGGTGAAGCTTTCTTT. Protein: CASSESRGKGEAFF. This rearrangement joins TRBV10-2 to TRBJ1-1; no clear D. V was pared by 0 bases and J by 7 bases, with 12 bases between. CDR1 WSHSY and CDR2 SAAADI come from the germline V gene. The CDR3 is 14 residues long.

This clonotype was found many times. The rearrangement links TRBV9 to TRBJ1-1; 7 bases map to TRBD1. Germline V gives CDR1 SGDLS, CDR2 YYNGEE. This CDR3 has 14 residues. The J segment lost 5 bases and the V segment lost 0 bases, leaving 4 bases of the junction unmatched. This CDR3 reads CASSVAGGGTEAFF. CDR3 DNA: TGTGCCAGCAGCGTAGCAGGGGGTGGGACTGAAGCTTTCTTT.

The table lists this clonotype with many counts. CDR3 coding DNA: TGCAGTGCTAGAGAGGTAGCGGGAGGATCAATCTACGAGCAGTACTTC. It translates to CSAREVAGGSIYEQYF. This sequence joins TRBV20-1 and TRBJ2-7; TRBD2 agrees at 10 bases. Germline V CDR1 and CDR2: DFQATT, SNEGSKA (reference sequence). Trimming took 0 bases from V and 3 from J; bases not matched to a gene: 8. The CDR3 totals 16 residues.

This clonotype was picked up many times. V usage is TRBV6-2 or TRBV6-3 and J usage is TRBJ1-2; D uncertain. The V end lost 0 bases, the J end lost 2 bases, and 7 bases lay between the germline ends. The CDR3 consists of 14 residues. In germline, CDR1 is MNHEY, CDR2 SVGEGT. This chain's CDR3 is CASSYSRLNYGYTF. The CDR3, as DNA: TGTGCCAGCAGTTACTCGAGACTGAACTATGGCTACACCTTC.

Many counts were recorded for this clonotype. The chain has TRBV30 and TRBJ2-2; TRBD2 matches at 7 bases. The V gene's germline CDR1 is GTSNPN and CDR2 SVGIG (reference sequence). This CDR3 has 14 amino acids. Trimming cost V 1 base and J 6 bases; bases outside gene matches: 5. The DNA for the CDR3 is TGTGCCTGGAGTGGTGTGGGAGGGGCCGGGGAGCTGTTTTTT. It specifies CAWSGVGGAGELFF.

The rearrangement joins TRBV6-5 to TRBJ1-1; D not certain. Germline V lookup: CDR1 MNHEY, CDR2 SVGAGI. CDR3 size: 15 residues. V was trimmed by 0 bases and J by 7 bases, leaving 15 bases between them. The CDR3 protein is CASSYSSPATSEAFF. CDR3 DNA: TGTGCCAGCAGTTACTCGAGTCCGGCGACGAGTGAAGCTTTCTTT.

This clonotype was recorded many times. The chain uses TRBV15 and TRBJ2-5; the D call may be TRBD1 or TRBD2 (5 bases each). V lost 5 bases, J lost 5 bases, and 18 bases lay in between. This CDR3 has 15 amino acids. Looked up from germline, CDR1 is LNHNV and CDR2 is YYDKDF (reference sequence). Here the CDR3 DNA reads TGTGCCACCAGCTATCCGGGACCCGGGGCGGAGACCCAGTACTTC. Translated: CATSYPGPGAETQYF.

The V and J genes are TRBV29-1 and TRBJ1-3; the D gene is possibly TRBD1 (6 bases). The V end lost 5 bases, the J end lost 3 bases, and 14 bases lay between the germline ends. Germline CDR1 reads SQVTM; CDR2 reads ANQGSEA. This CDR3 has 14 amino acids. The CDR3 DNA reads as TGCAGCGTTAGGGCGGGGGGCTTTGGAAACACCATATATTTT. Protein: CSVRAGGFGNTIYF.

This clonotype was seen at least ten times. The chain is built from TRBV7-2 and TRBJ2-5; 11 nucleotides line up with TRBD1. CDR1 is SGHTA, CDR2 FQGNSA, per germline. The CDR3 contains 15 residues. J lost 4 bases, V lost 4 bases, and 5 bases had no gene match. CDR3 nucleotide sequence: TGTGCCAGCAGCTACAGGACAGGGGGCGCAGAGACCCAGTACTTC. Amino acids: CASSYRTGGAETQYF.

The genes are TRBV7-2 and TRBJ2-7, with D possibly being TRBD2 (6 bases). Trimming removed 3 bases at V and 7 bases at J, with 10 bases between. Germline CDR1 SGHTA, CDR2 FQGNSA. The CDR3 extends over 12 amino acids. CDR3 loop: CASSFAGREQYF. The CDR3 DNA follows: TGTGCCAGCAGCTTCGCGGGGAGGGAGCAGTACTTC.

This clonotype was seen many times. The gene calls are TRBV7-2 and TRBJ2-5; 9 bases line up with TRBD1. The CDR3 has 16 amino acids. Trimming at V came to 2 bases and at J to 5 bases, leaving 9 bases not matched to a gene. Germline CDR1 is SGHTA and CDR2 is FQGNSA. The CDR3 protein is CASSLRGTGWGETQYF. The CDR3 bases are TGTGCCAGCAGCTTAAGGGGGACAGGGTGGGGGGAGACCCAGTACTTC.

Many counts were recorded for this clonotype. The chain carries TRBV11-2 and TRBJ2-4; the D is unclear. Germline-derived CDR1 and CDR2 are SGHAT and FQNNGV. CDR3 size: 15 residues. V lost 1 base and J 5 bases, leaving 12 bases between the germline ends. The CDR3 nucleotides read TGTGCCAGCAGCTTAGTAATAGGTCGGGAAAACATTCAGTACTTC. This gives the protein CASSLVIGRENIQYF.

This clonotype was found many times. The V call is TRBV20-1, the J call TRBJ2-5; D uncertain. Germline loops: CDR1 DFQATT, CDR2 SNEGSKA (reference sequence). This CDR3 is built from 14 residues. V dropped 0 bases and J dropped 5 bases, with 13 bases sitting between them. DNA of the CDR3: TGCAGTGCTAGAGACCCCGCGCGGCGGGAGACCCAGTACTTC. It encodes CSARDPARRETQYF.

This clonotype was counted many times. V gene TRBV20-1 combines with J gene TRBJ1-3, with a possible D match to TRBD1 (6 bases). This CDR3 contains 16 residues. The V gene lost 0 bases and the J gene lost 0 bases, with 12 bases spanning the gap. Germline V lookup: CDR1 DFQATT, CDR2 SNEGSKA (reference sequence). The CDR3: CSARDHGGPSGNTIYF. CDR3 bases: TGCAGTGCTAGAGATCATGGGGGCCCCTCTGGAAACACCATATATTTT.

This clonotype was detected ten times or more. V gene TRBV2 combines with J gene TRBJ2-5; 7 bases match TRBD1. Trimming cost V 8 bases and J 0 bases; bases outside gene matches: 3. Germline loops: CDR1 SNHLY, CDR2 FYNNEI. CDR3 length: 13 amino acids. The CDR3, as DNA: TGTGCCAGCCCTGACAGGGACCAAGAGACCCAGTACTTC. It is translated as CASPDRDQETQYF. The full variable domain, its missing parts supplied by reference TRBV2 and TRBJ2-5, is EPEVTQTPSHQVTQMGQEVILRCVPISNHLYFYWYRQILGQKVEFLVSFYNNEISEKSEIFDDQFSVERPDGSNFTLKIRSTKLEDSAMYFCASPDRDQETQYFGPGTRLLVL.

This clonotype was recorded many times. The genes are TRBV28 and TRBJ1-2; D unresolved. This CDR3 has 11 amino acids. The V end was cut by 2 bases, the J end by 8 bases, with 6 bases between. Germline V gene sequence: CDR1 MDHEN, CDR2 SYDVKM. This CDR3 reads CASSLASGYTF. DNA of the CDR3: TGTGCCAGCAGTTTAGCGAGCGGCTACACCTTC.

Many counts were recorded for this clonotype. CDR3 amino acids: CATRVYYEQYF. The CDR3 DNA is TGTGCCACCCGGGTCTACTACGAGCAGTACTTC. The V and J genes are TRBV6-5 and TRBJ2-7; no firm D call. The V end was cut by 10 bases, the J end by 3 bases, with 10 bases between. The CDR3 has 11 residues. Germline lookup yields CDR1 MNHEY and CDR2 SVGAGI.